These 24 T cell receptor beta chains originate from one sample sequenced in a study of shared clonotypes between healthy human individuals. Naive CD8 cells comprised CD45RO-negative, CCR7-positively selected cells, excluding terminally differentiated effector memory CD45RA+ cells. Generated by immunoSEQ multiplex PCR, the TCRdb table keeps only in-frame clones and is missing some. The sample holds 1.5 million to 2.5 million clones, about 95% seen once. Sequencing was performed on naive CD8+ T cells sorted from blood. The origin of the receptors is a man in his late teens or twenties in good health.

Details on this clone: In the same sample, other DNA sequences code for this CDR3. This chain's CDR3 is CASSPPMNTEAFF. The CDR3 DNA reads as TGTGCCAGCAGCCCGCCCATGAACACTGAAGCTTTCTTT. The chain joins TRBV7-9 to TRBJ1-1, with D unresolved. Per germline, CDR1 SEHNR and CDR2 FQNEAQ (reference sequence). This CDR3 spans 13 amino acids. Trimming removed 5 bases at V and 0 bases at J, with 7 bases between. Variable domain in full (rest from reference TRBV7-9 and TRBJ1-1): DTGVSQNPRHKITKRGQNVTFRCDPISEHNRLYWYRQTLGQGPEFLTYFQNEAQLEKSRLLSDRFSAERPKGSFSTLEIQRTEQGDSAMYLCASSPPMNTEAFFGQGTRLTVV.

The chain employs TRBV29-1 and TRBJ2-3; 7 bases align to TRBD1. The germline gives CDR1 SQVTM, CDR2 ANQGSEA. This CDR3 contains 14 residues. V was clipped by 6 bases and J by 5 bases; unmatched bases: 11. The CDR3 spells CSVTPQGVGDTQYF. CDR3 DNA sequence: TGCAGCGTCACCCCTCAGGGGGTTGGAGATACGCAGTATTTT.

Remarks on this clone: Other nucleotide sequences in the sample specify the same CDR3. The chain combines TRBV9 with TRBJ2-3; weak D call: TRBD2 (6 bases). Germline loops: CDR1 SGDLS, CDR2 YYNGEE. The V end lost 0 bases, the J end lost 0 bases, and 8 bases lay between the germline ends. CDR3 length: 15 residues. CDR3 in DNA: TGTGCCAGCAGCGTAGACGGGACTAGCACAGATACGCAGTATTTT. Amino acid sequence: CASSVDGTSTDTQYF.

The genes are TRBV7-3 and TRBJ2-7, with 7 bases lining up with TRBD2. The CDR3 spans 16 residues. Unmatched junction bases numbered 7, after V lost 0 bases and J lost 2 bases. CDR1 and CDR2 from the germline V gene are SGHTA and FQGTGA. This CDR3 is CASSLTPGGGPYEQYF. CDR3 in DNA: TGTGCCAGCAGCTTAACGCCAGGCGGGGGACCCTACGAGCAGTACTTC.

V is TRBV9 and J is TRBJ1-4; D call uncertain. Deletions cut 3 bases from V and 4 bases from J, with 16 bases between. CDR3 length: 16 amino acids. CDR1 and CDR2 from the germline V gene are SGDLS and YYNGEE. The CDR3 DNA reads as TGTGCCAGCAGCGCCGGATGGGGAGGAAATAATGAAAAACTGTTTTTT. It encodes CASSAGWGGNNEKLFF.

CDR3 amino acids: CASSFTSGYGVTDTQYF. Here the CDR3 DNA reads TGTGCCAGCAGTTTCACTAGCGGGTACGGCGTAACAGATACGCAGTATTTT. V and J are TRBV27 and TRBJ2-3, with 9 bases identical to TRBD2. Germline-derived CDR1 and CDR2 are MNHEY and SMNVEV (reference sequence). V was pared by 3 bases and J by 3 bases, with 10 bases of the junction left unmatched. The CDR3 loop spans 17 amino acids.

The CDR3: CASSSTGGQETQYF. The CDR3 region has the DNA TGTGCCAGCTCATCTACAGGAGGGCAAGAGACCCAGTACTTC. J is TRBJ2-5 and V is TRBV18; D may be TRBD2 (6 bases). Per germline, CDR1 KGHSH and CDR2 LQKENI. CDR3 size: 14 residues. V lost 5 bases, J lost 2 bases, and 12 bases lay in between.

The rearrangement links TRBV6-1 to TRBJ2-7, with D uncertain. Germline CDR1 and CDR2: MNHNS and SASEGT. The CDR3 covers 13 residues. With 1 base removed from V and 5 bases from J, the gap between germline ends came to 9 bases. CDR3 coding DNA: TGTGCCAGCAGTGAAGGGTTCGGTAACGAGCAGTACTTC. Translated: CASSEGFGNEQYF.

The J gene is TRBJ1-1, the V gene TRBV7-9, with 9 bases that match TRBD1. Germline V lookup: CDR1 SEHNR, CDR2 FQNEAQ (reference sequence). With 4 bases clipped from V and 0 bases from J, the junction kept 3 bases outside the gene matches. The CDR3 covers 15 residues. CDR3 DNA sequence: TGTGCCAGCAGCTCAGGGACAGGGATGAACACTGAAGCTTTCTTT. It encodes CASSSGTGMNTEAFF. The variable domain in full, completed from reference TRBV7-9 and TRBJ1-1, reads DTGVSQNPRHKITKRGQNVTFRCDPISEHNRLYWYRQTLGQGPEFLTYFQNEAQLEKSRLLSDRFSAERPKGSFSTLEIQRTEQGDSAMYLCASSSGTGMNTEAFFGQGTRLTVV.

V usage is TRBV5-1 and J usage is TRBJ2-2, with TRBD1 identical over 8 bases. The trim removed 1 base at V and 4 bases at J, leaving 6 bases unmatched. The CDR3 has 16 residues. Germline values: CDR1 SGHRS, CDR2 YFSETQ. The DNA for the CDR3 is TGCGCCAGCAGCTTGAACAGGGGGTTTAGCACCGGGGAGCTGTTTTTT. Its translation is CASSLNRGFSTGELFF.

The rearrangement uses TRBV27 and TRBJ2-1; D remains ambiguous. V lost 1 base to trimming and J lost 5 bases, with 9 bases between them. Germline CDR1 is MNHEY and CDR2 is SMNVEV (reference sequence). CDR3 length: 14 amino acids. The CDR3 reads CASSLLAAHNEQFF. The CDR3 nucleotides are TGTGCCAGCAGTTTATTGGCAGCTCACAATGAGCAGTTCTTC.

CDR3 coding DNA: TGTGCCAGCAGCCTACACAGGGTGGCCTCCTACGAGCAGTACTTC. Protein sequence: CASSLHRVASYEQYF. The V gene is TRBV7-9, the J gene TRBJ2-7, with D maybe TRBD1 (6 bases). Trimming removed 5 bases from V and 0 bases from J, with 14 bases in between. This CDR3 is 15 amino acids long. The germline V gene encodes CDR1 SEHNR and CDR2 FQNEAQ (reference sequence). The full variable domain, completed using reference TRBV7-9 and TRBJ2-7, is DTGVSQNPRHKITKRGQNVTFRCDPISEHNRLYWYRQTLGQGPEFLTYFQNEAQLEKSRLLSDRFSAERPKGSFSTLEIQRTEQGDSAMYLCASSLHRVASYEQYFGPGTRLTVT.

V is TRBV5-4 and J is TRBJ1-6; possibly TRBD1 for D (5 bases). CDR1 is SGHNT, CDR2 YYREEE, per germline (reference sequence). CDR3 length equals 15 residues. V was clipped by 1 base and J by 5 bases, with 10 bases between them. CDR3 sequence reads: CASSLRGGDNSPLHF. The CDR3 DNA is TGTGCCAGCAGCTTGCGGGGGGGGGATAATTCACCCCTCCACTTT. The variable domain in full, completed from reference TRBV5-4 and TRBJ1-6, reads ETGVTQSPTHLIKTRGQQVTLRCSSQSGHNTVSWYQQALGQGPQFIFQYYREEENGRGNFPPRFSGLQFPNYSSELNVNALELDDSALYLCASSLRGGDNSPLHFGNGTRLTVT.

The chain recombines TRBV28 with TRBJ2-7, with D tentatively TRBD2 (5 bases). CDR1 is MDHEN, CDR2 SYDVKM, per germline. There are 14 residues in the CDR3. Trimming left V 4 bases short and J 5 bases short, with 15 bases between. For the CDR3, the DNA is TGTGCCAGCAGTTCGACACCGGAGGACCACGAGCAGTACTTC. This sequence encodes CASSSTPEDHEQYF.

This chain links TRBV28 with TRBJ2-1; the match to TRBD2 covers 13 bases. Germline V gene data show CDR1 as MDHEN and CDR2 as SYDVKM. The CDR3 is made up of 16 amino acids. With 5 bases clipped from V and 5 bases from J, the junction kept 6 bases outside the gene matches. The CDR3 coding sequence is TGTGCCAGCAGTAAATCAACTAGCGGGGGGGACAATGAGCAGTTCTTC. Encoded protein: CASSKSTSGGDNEQFF.

This chain joins TRBV7-2 and TRBJ2-4; D unresolved. The CDR3 spans 14 residues. Trimming removed 0 bases at V and 7 bases at J, with 10 bases between. Germline V gene data show CDR1 as SGHTA and CDR2 as FQGNSA. CDR3 DNA sequence: TGTGCCAGCAGCTTAGCGGATGGGCGGAACATTCAGTACTTC. The encoded protein is CASSLADGRNIQYF.

The chain employs TRBV7-9 and TRBJ2-2, with 7 bases lining up with TRBD1. The CDR3 consists of 16 residues. Trimming took 2 bases from V and 2 from J; bases not matched to a gene: 5. CDR1 SEHNR and CDR2 FQNEAQ come from the germline V gene (reference sequence). The CDR3 bases are TGTGCCAGCAGCTTAACACAGGGGAGAAACACCGGGGAGCTGTTTTTT. It codes for CASSLTQGRNTGELFF.

The chain has TRBV18 and TRBJ1-2, with TRBD1 matching over 10 bases. Germline V gene data show CDR1 as KGHSH and CDR2 as LQKENI. Trimming at V came to 5 bases and at J to 2 bases, leaving 2 bases not matched to a gene. The CDR3 length is 14 residues. In nucleotides, the CDR3 is TGTGCCAGCTCATCGGACAGGGGGAACTATGGCTACACCTTC. Its translation is CASSSDRGNYGYTF.

The rearrangement links TRBV2 to TRBJ1-5; D is possibly TRBD1 (6 bases). The germline V gene encodes CDR1 SNHLY and CDR2 FYNNEI. The CDR3 sequence is 15 residues long. Between the trimmed V and J ends, which lost 8 bases and 6 bases, there was a span of 20 bases. DNA for the CDR3: TGTGCCAGCGGCAAGGGGGATGAGCTTGGTCAGCCCCAGCATTTT. It specifies CASGKGDELGQPQHF.

This chain joins TRBV13 and TRBJ1-2; the D gene is possibly TRBD1 (5 bases). The CDR3 runs 13 residues. V gave up 5 bases and J gave up 4 bases, with 11 bases separating them. Germline loops: CDR1 PRHDT, CDR2 FYEKMQ (reference sequence). The CDR3 nucleotides are TGTGCCAGCAGCCCGGGACCTACCTATGGCTACACCTTC. Protein product: CASSPGPTYGYTF. Filled out from reference TRBV13 and TRBJ1-2, the complete variable domain reads AAGVIQSPRHLIKEKRETATLKCYPIPRHDTVYWYQQGPGQDPQFLISFYEKMQSDKGSIPDRFSAQQFSDYHSELNMSSLELGDSALYFCASSPGPTYGYTFGSGTRLTVV.

This clone was counted a single time. V gene TRBV19 combines with J gene TRBJ1-2, with 9 positions matching TRBD1. In germline, CDR1 is LNHDA, CDR2 SQIVND (reference sequence). Losses at the gene ends were 5 bases for V and 8 bases for J; bases not matched to a gene: 12. The CDR3 contains 15 residues. The CDR3 is CASSPRTGAGYGYTF. CDR3 coding DNA: TGTGCCAGTAGTCCTCGGACAGGGGCAGGATACGGCTACACCTTC.

This chain joins TRBV7-6 and TRBJ2-3; 10 nucleotides match TRBD2. Germline V lookup: CDR1 SGHVS, CDR2 FNYEAQ. Unmatched junction bases numbered 9, after V lost 1 base and J lost 2 bases. CDR3 size: 18 residues. CDR3 sequence (DNA): TGTGCCAGCAGCTTAGGAATTTTTAGCGGGGGGCTCACAGATACGCAGTATTTT. It specifies CASSLGIFSGGLTDTQYF.

The chain recombines TRBV10-2 with TRBJ2-7; D may match TRBD1 or TRBD2 (5 bases each). The V end was cut by 0 bases, the J end by 5 bases, with 11 bases between. This CDR3 spans 14 amino acids. CDR1 and CDR2 from the germline V gene are WSHSY and SAAADI. Here the CDR3 DNA reads TGCGCCAGCAGTGAGTCACTAGGGGAACACGAGCAGTACTTC. This translates into CASSESLGEHEQYF.

This chain links TRBV7-9 with TRBJ2-1, with TRBD2 matching over 7 bases. V was pared by 5 bases and J by 5 bases, with 3 bases of the junction left unmatched. Germline loops: CDR1 SEHNR, CDR2 FQNEAQ (reference sequence). The CDR3 sequence is 13 residues long. CDR3 amino acids: CASSSGTHNEQFF. The CDR3 nucleotides are TGTGCCAGCAGCAGCGGGACCCACAATGAGCAGTTCTTC.